This TCR beta chain was sequenced for a study of CD8+CD57+ T cells in acquired aplastic anemia. Template material for TCR beta VDJ and CDR3 profiling consisted of genomic DNA. MiXCR, run by TCRdb on the reads, gives a single entry per CDR3 protein. This table holds approximately 170,000 distinct CDR3 sequences, 63% found once. Germline values: CDR1 SNHLY, CDR2 FYNNEI. The junction had 8 bases not matched to a gene; V was cut back by 0 bases and J by 6 bases. The CDR3 covers 15 residues. V usage is TRBV2 and J usage is TRBJ2-7; 7 bases align to TRBD1. Sample: sorted CD4+, CD8+, or CD8+CD57+ T cells (not recorded which) from PBMCs. The receptor comes from a human donor in good health. The CDR3 nucleotides are TGTGCCAGCAGTGAAGCCTCGACAGGGACGGGCGAGCAGTACTTC. Protein sequence: CASSEASTGTGEQYF.